A single sample is the source of the 29 T cell receptor beta chains below, sequenced in a study of blood T cells in healthy people across ages. A second 7 to 11 cycle PCR used barcoded and J-beta primers. One entry per CDR3 protein results from TCRdb running MiXCR on the 5' RACE reads. The sample has around 1.5 million distinct CDR3 sequences, roughly 64% seen once. The material sequenced was blood. The receptors stem from a man aged 18-30 years in good health.

The gene calls are TRBV4-1 and TRBJ1-2; no reliable D call. The germline V gene encodes CDR1 MGHRA and CDR2 YSYEKL. Trimming shortened V by 1 base and J by 5 bases, and 8 bases separated the two germline ends. The CDR3 runs 13 residues. CDR3 residues: CASSQASLYGYTF. CDR3 sequence (DNA): TGCGCCAGCAGCCAAGCATCCCTTTATGGCTACACCTTC.

This chain connects TRBV29-1 to TRBJ2-1; a weak D match, TRBD1 (6 bases). The V end was cut by 7 bases, the J end by 4 bases, with 11 bases between. Germline lookup yields CDR1 SQVTM and CDR2 ANQGSEA. This CDR3 region has 12 residues. CDR3 amino acids: CSDTGRYNEQFF. The CDR3 DNA reads as TGCAGCGACACAGGGAGATACAATGAGCAGTTCTTC.

The genes are TRBV24-1 and TRBJ1-2; D ambiguous. CDR3 length equals 15 residues. V was trimmed by 2 bases and J by 2 bases, leaving 11 bases between them. Germline lookup yields CDR1 KGHDR and CDR2 SFDVKD. The CDR3 bases are TGTGCCACCAGTGATTACGGTTTGGACAACTATGGCTACACCTTC. This gives the protein CATSDYGLDNYGYTF.

The chain uses TRBV20-1 and TRBJ2-5, with no clear D. The V and J ends lost 5 bases and 4 bases respectively, with 14 bases between them. Germline CDR1 and CDR2: DFQATT and SNEGSKA (reference sequence). The CDR3 runs 13 residues. The CDR3 sequence is CSASDVRRETQYF. Written as DNA, the CDR3 is TGCAGTGCTTCCGATGTCAGGAGAGAGACCCAGTACTTC.

V and J are TRBV7-9 and TRBJ1-1; D ambiguous. V gave up 4 bases and J gave up 1 base, with 13 bases separating them. The CDR3 runs 15 residues. Looked up from germline, CDR1 is SEHNR and CDR2 is FQNEAQ (reference sequence). The CDR3 nucleotides are TGTGCCAGCAGCTCGGGAAGGGTGACGAACACTGAAGCTTTCTTT. It translates to CASSSGRVTNTEAFF.

The J gene is TRBJ1-1, the V gene TRBV12-3 or TRBV12-4; TRBD1 might be the D (6 bases). This CDR3 has 15 residues. V was cut by 7 bases and J by 1 base, with 16 bases left in between. In DNA form, the CDR3 reads TGTGCCAGCACCAGAGGGGGGGCGCGGAACACTGAAGCTTTCTTT. It translates to CASTRGGARNTEAFF.

The V and J genes are TRBV4-1 and TRBJ1-2; no clear D. CDR1 is MGHRA and CDR2 is YSYEKL in the germline V gene. The V end was cut by 1 base, the J end by 4 bases, with 10 bases between. The CDR3 totals 14 residues. Here the CDR3 reads CASSQGREVYGYTF. The CDR3 DNA is TGCGCCAGCAGCCAAGGACGGGAAGTCTATGGCTACACCTTC.

This rearrangement joins TRBV10-3 to TRBJ2-7, with 11 positions matching TRBD1. CDR3 length: 14 amino acids. Trimming at V came to 5 bases and at J to 7 bases, leaving 7 bases not matched to a gene. CDR1 is ENHRY and CDR2 is SYGVKD in the germline V gene. This CDR3 reads CAISPGTGGKEQYF. The CDR3 nucleotides are TGTGCCATCAGTCCCGGGACAGGGGGGAAGGAGCAGTACTTC.

This clonotype has a single count. The chain links TRBV29-1 to TRBJ2-1, with TRBD1 as a possible D gene (5 bases). The germline V and J ends were trimmed by 3 bases and 0 bases, with 9 bases remaining between them. The CDR3 sequence is 14 residues long. Looked up from germline, CDR1 is SQVTM and CDR2 is ANQGSEA. This CDR3 reads CSVDLGVSYNEQFF. CDR3 DNA sequence: TGCAGCGTTGACCTAGGGGTCTCCTACAATGAGCAGTTCTTC.

The table lists this clonotype with a few counts. V usage is TRBV7-2 and J usage is TRBJ2-7, with D perhaps TRBD1 (5 bases). Germline lookup yields CDR1 SGHTA and CDR2 FQGNSA. The CDR3 has 15 amino acids. Trimming stripped 2 bases from V and 2 bases from J, with 13 bases between. The CDR3 region is CASSLRGGPTYEQYF. In DNA form, the CDR3 reads TGTGCCAGCAGCTTAAGGGGCGGTCCGACCTACGAGCAGTACTTC.

This rearrangement joins TRBV20-1 to TRBJ1-1; D gene unclear. The CDR3 spans 13 residues. Trimming pared 5 bases from V and 7 bases from J, leaving 17 bases between. CDR1 DFQATT and CDR2 SNEGSKA come from the germline V gene (reference sequence). CDR3 sequence: CSAAPILIGEAFF. CDR3 bases: TGCAGTGCTGCGCCGATTTTGATCGGTGAAGCTTTCTTT.

This clonotype has only a few counts. The chain recombines TRBV7-2 with TRBJ2-1; D tentatively fits TRBD1 or TRBD2 (5 bases each). There are 14 residues in the CDR3. Germline CDR1 and CDR2: SGHTA and FQGNSA. Between the trimmed V and J ends, which lost 5 bases and 4 bases, there was a span of 12 bases. The CDR3 protein is CASSVPGGYNEQFF. The CDR3 DNA reads TGTGCCAGCAGCGTCCCTGGGGGTTACAATGAGCAGTTCTTC.

A remark on this clonotype: An end of the junction differs from the germline gene, which may be a read error. The chain employs TRBV12-3 or TRBV12-4 and TRBJ2-5, with no clear D. CDR3 length: 13 residues. This CDR3 reads CASSNGFQQTQYF. As DNA, the CDR3 is TGTGCCAGCAGTAATGGCTTCCAACAGACCCAGTACTTC.

This clonotype was recorded a few times. V gene TRBV7-9 combines with J gene TRBJ2-7; possible D gene TRBD1, 6 bases. V was shortened by 3 bases and J by 3 bases, with 15 bases between the two germline ends. Germline V lookup: CDR1 SEHNR, CDR2 FQNEAQ (reference sequence). This CDR3 contains 15 residues. The CDR3 coding sequence is TGTGCCAGCAGCTTGAGTGGCAGGGGAAACTACGAGCAGTACTTC. Translated, it gives CASSLSGRGNYEQYF.

The table lists this clonotype with a count of one. The chain uses TRBV4-1 and TRBJ2-4; 7 nucleotides match TRBD2. Losses at the gene ends were 0 bases for V and 8 bases for J; bases not matched to a gene: 4. The CDR3 runs 14 residues. The germline V gene encodes CDR1 MGHRA and CDR2 YSYEKL. The CDR3 is CASSQERGGDIQYF. The CDR3 nucleotides read TGCGCCAGCAGCCAAGAACGGGGAGGGGACATTCAGTACTTC.

CDR3 sequence reads: CASSLWQGGGQYF. In DNA form, the CDR3 reads TGTGCCAGCAGTTTATGGCAGGGAGGCGGGCAGTACTTC. The chain is built from TRBV27 and TRBJ2-7, with TRBD2 as a possible D gene (6 bases). From germline, CDR1 is MNHEY and CDR2 SMNVEV (reference sequence). This CDR3 spans 13 amino acids. V lost 1 base and J 9 bases, leaving 13 bases between the germline ends.

In this sample, this clonotype turned up a few times. V gene TRBV11-2 combines with J gene TRBJ2-5, with D perhaps matching TRBD2 (5 bases). CDR3 length equals 14 residues. Trimming removed 5 bases from V and 3 bases from J, with 13 bases in between. Per germline, CDR1 SGHAT and CDR2 FQNNGV. CDR3 loop: CASSIPWGEETQYF. The CDR3 coding sequence is TGTGCCAGCAGCATCCCGTGGGGAGAAGAGACCCAGTACTTC. The whole variable domain, remainder taken from reference TRBV11-2 and TRBJ2-5, is EAGVAQSPRYKIIEKRQSVAFWCNPISGHATLYWYQQILGQGPKLLIQFQNNGVVDDSQLPKDRFSAERLKGVDSTLKIQPAKLEDSAVYLCASSIPWGEETQYFGPGTRLLVL.

This clonotype was detected a few times. The chain uses TRBV20-1 and TRBJ1-1; D gene unclear. Between the trimmed V and J ends, which lost 2 bases and 3 bases, there was a span of 13 bases. The CDR3 extends over 14 amino acids. The V gene's germline CDR1 is DFQATT and CDR2 SNEGSKA (reference sequence). The CDR3 DNA reads TGCAGTGCTAGAAGAGACAATATAGACACTGAAGCTTTCTTT. The encoded protein is CSARRDNIDTEAFF.

The V call is TRBV7-9, the J call TRBJ2-7; D uncertain. This CDR3 region has 14 residues. Germline-derived CDR1 and CDR2 are SEHNR and FQNEAQ (reference sequence). V gave up 2 bases and J gave up 0 bases, with 8 bases separating them. Written as DNA, the CDR3 is TGTGCCAGCAGCTTATCCGGGTTCTCCTACGAGCAGTACTTC. Translation gives CASSLSGFSYEQYF. The full variable domain, rest sourced from reference TRBV7-9 and TRBJ2-7, is DTGVSQNPRHKITKRGQNVTFRCDPISEHNRLYWYRQTLGQGPEFLTYFQNEAQLEKSRLLSDRFSAERPKGSFSTLEIQRTEQGDSAMYLCASSLSGFSYEQYFGPGTRLTVT.

This clonotype was detected a few times. J is TRBJ2-3 and V is TRBV27; D unresolved. The V gene lost 2 bases and the J gene lost 1 base, with 7 bases spanning the gap. There are 14 residues in the CDR3. Germline V gives CDR1 MNHEY, CDR2 SMNVEV (reference sequence). CDR3 region: CASSLTRGTDTQYF. In DNA form, the CDR3 reads TGTGCCAGCAGTTTAACGAGAGGCACAGATACGCAGTATTTT.

This clonotype was seen more than once but under ten times. V is TRBV5-1 and J is TRBJ1-1, with no clear D. V lost 4 bases and J lost 1, with 11 bases in between. The germline V gene has CDR1 SGHRS and CDR2 YFSETQ. The CDR3 contains 14 residues. CDR3 nucleotide sequence: TGCGCCAGCAGCAAGGACGGACCGAACACTGAAGCTTTCTTT. Its protein product is CASSKDGPNTEAFF.

The chain carries TRBV27 and TRBJ2-7; the D is unclear. CDR3 length: 14 amino acids. The germline V and J ends were trimmed by 5 bases and 4 bases, with 15 bases remaining between them. Germline V lookup: CDR1 MNHEY, CDR2 SMNVEV (reference sequence). DNA of the CDR3: TGTGCCAGCAGTCGCGCTACGGGCCCATACGAGCAGTACTTC. Amino acid sequence: CASSRATGPYEQYF.

The V and J genes are TRBV6-5 and TRBJ2-2, with D unclear. In germline, CDR1 is MNHEY, CDR2 SVGAGI. V was shortened by 0 bases and J by 7 bases, with 9 bases between the two germline ends. The CDR3 is 14 amino acids. The DNA for the CDR3 is TGTGCCAGCAGTTACTCGATCGGCGGCGGGGAGCTGTTTTTT. This sequence encodes CASSYSIGGGELFF.

The V call is TRBV28, the J call TRBJ1-2; 8 positions match TRBD1. This CDR3 comprises 15 residues. V dropped 5 bases and J dropped 8; count of bases not matched to a gene: 13. CDR1 and CDR2 from the germline V gene are MDHEN and SYDVKM. The CDR3 DNA reads as TGTGCCAGCAGTCCCAGAGGACAGGGCTTGTTGGGCTACACCTTC. Translated: CASSPRGQGLLGYTF.

The sample holds a few counts of this clonotype. This chain uses TRBV29-1 with TRBJ1-1, with D tentatively TRBD1 (5 bases). This CDR3 is built from 13 residues. V was cut by 3 bases and J by 11 bases, with 19 bases left in between. The V gene's germline CDR1 is SQVTM and CDR2 ANQGSEA. The DNA of the CDR3 is TGCAGCGTTGAGTTGGGGGTTCAAGAAGGGGCTTTCTTT. It codes for CSVELGVQEGAFF.

This clonotype was picked up a small number of times. This chain links TRBV20-1 with TRBJ2-5, with 8 bases matching TRBD2. The V gene's germline CDR1 is DFQATT and CDR2 SNEGSKA (reference sequence). With V trimmed by 4 bases and J by 4 bases, 14 bases remained unmatched. CDR3 size: 16 residues. The CDR3 loop is CSATPEERAGVETQYF. CDR3 nucleotide sequence: TGCAGTGCTACCCCTGAAGAGCGAGCGGGAGTAGAGACCCAGTACTTC.

The V gene is TRBV5-5, the J gene TRBJ2-1; possible D gene TRBD2, 5 bases. V lost 4 bases and J 2 bases, leaving 16 bases between the germline ends. Germline values: CDR1 SGHKS, CDR2 YYEKEE (reference sequence). There are 16 residues in the CDR3. CDR3 sequence: CASSDLTSGAYNEQFF. CDR3 bases: TGTGCCAGCAGCGACCTCACTAGTGGCGCCTACAATGAGCAGTTCTTC.

V and J are TRBV19 and TRBJ2-7; TRBD2 matches at 8 bases. V trimming: 5 bases; J trimming: 5 bases; junction bases outside the gene matches: 14. Germline-derived CDR1 and CDR2 are LNHDA and SQIVND (reference sequence). The CDR3 has 16 residues. As DNA, the CDR3 is TGTGCCAGTAGTTTCACCTCCAAAAGCGGGAGCAACGAGCAGTACTTC. Amino acid sequence: CASSFTSKSGSNEQYF.

The CDR3: CATTPGLKFTDTQYF. DNA of the CDR3: TGTGCCACCACCCCGGGACTAAAGTTCACAGATACGCAGTATTTT. The chain recombines TRBV10-3 with TRBJ2-3, with 7 nucleotides matching TRBD2. Germline V CDR1 and CDR2: ENHRY, SYGVKD. The CDR3 has 15 amino acids. The V segment lost 10 bases and the J segment 2 bases; nucleotides outside the gene matches: 12.